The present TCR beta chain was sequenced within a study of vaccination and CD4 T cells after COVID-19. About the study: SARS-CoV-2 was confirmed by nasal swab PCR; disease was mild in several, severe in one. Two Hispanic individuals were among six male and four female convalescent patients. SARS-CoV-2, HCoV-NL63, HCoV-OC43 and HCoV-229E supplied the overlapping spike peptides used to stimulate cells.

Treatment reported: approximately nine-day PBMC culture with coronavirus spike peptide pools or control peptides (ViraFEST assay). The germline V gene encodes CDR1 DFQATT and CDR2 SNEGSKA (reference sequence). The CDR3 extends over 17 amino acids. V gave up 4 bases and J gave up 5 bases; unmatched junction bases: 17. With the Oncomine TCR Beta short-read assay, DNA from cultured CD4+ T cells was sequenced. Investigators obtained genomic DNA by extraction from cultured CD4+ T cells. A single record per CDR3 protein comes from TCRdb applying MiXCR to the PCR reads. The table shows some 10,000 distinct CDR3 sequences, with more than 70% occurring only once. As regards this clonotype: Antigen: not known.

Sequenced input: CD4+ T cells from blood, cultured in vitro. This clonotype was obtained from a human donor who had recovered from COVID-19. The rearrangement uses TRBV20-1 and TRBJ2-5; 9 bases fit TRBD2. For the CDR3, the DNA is TGCAGTGCTATTAGTCTAGCGGGATGGGCCAGGGGCGAGACCCAGTACTTC. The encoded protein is CSAISLAGWARGETQYF.